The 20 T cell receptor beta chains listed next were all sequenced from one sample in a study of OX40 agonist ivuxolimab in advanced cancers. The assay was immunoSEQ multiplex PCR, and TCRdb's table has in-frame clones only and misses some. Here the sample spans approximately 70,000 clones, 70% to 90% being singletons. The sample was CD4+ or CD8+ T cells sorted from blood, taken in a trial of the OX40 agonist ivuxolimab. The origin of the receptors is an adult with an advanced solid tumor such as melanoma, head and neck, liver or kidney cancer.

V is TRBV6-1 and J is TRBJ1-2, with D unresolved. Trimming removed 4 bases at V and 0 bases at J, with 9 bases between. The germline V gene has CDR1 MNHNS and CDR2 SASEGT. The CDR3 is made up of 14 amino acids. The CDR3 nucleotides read TGTGCCAGCAGTGGTAACGGGGCTAACTATGGCTACACCTTC. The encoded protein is CASSGNGANYGYTF.

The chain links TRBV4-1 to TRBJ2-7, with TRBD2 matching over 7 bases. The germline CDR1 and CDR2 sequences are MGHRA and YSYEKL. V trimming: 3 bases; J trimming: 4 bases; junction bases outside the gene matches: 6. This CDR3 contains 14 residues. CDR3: CASSHGREHYEQYF. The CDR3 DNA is TGCGCCAGCAGCCATGGGAGGGAGCATTACGAGCAGTACTTC.

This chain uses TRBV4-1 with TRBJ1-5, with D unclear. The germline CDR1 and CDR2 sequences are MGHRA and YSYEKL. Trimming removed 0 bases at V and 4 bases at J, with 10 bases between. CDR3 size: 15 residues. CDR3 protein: CASSQDGYRNQPQHF. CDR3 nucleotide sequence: TGCGCCAGCAGCCAAGATGGGTACCGTAATCAGCCCCAGCATTTT.

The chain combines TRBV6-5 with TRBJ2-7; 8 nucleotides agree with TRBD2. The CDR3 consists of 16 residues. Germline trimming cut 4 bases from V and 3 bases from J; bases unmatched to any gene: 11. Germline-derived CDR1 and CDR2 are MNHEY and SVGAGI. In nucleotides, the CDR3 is TGTGCCAGCAGTTCCGCCGAACTAGCGGCTAACTACGAGCAGTACTTC. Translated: CASSSAELAANYEQYF.

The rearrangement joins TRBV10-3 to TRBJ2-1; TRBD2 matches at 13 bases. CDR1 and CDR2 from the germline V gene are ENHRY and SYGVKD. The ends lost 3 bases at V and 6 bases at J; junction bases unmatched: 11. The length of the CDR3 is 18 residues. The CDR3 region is CAISDPLGLAGASNEQFF. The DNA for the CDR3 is TGTGCCATCAGTGACCCCCTCGGACTAGCGGGAGCGAGCAATGAGCAGTTCTTC.

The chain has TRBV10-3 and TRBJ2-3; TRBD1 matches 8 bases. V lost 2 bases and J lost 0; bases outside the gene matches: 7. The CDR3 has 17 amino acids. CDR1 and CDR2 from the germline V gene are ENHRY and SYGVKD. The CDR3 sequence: CAISERGQVDSTDTQYF. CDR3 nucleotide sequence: TGTGCCATCAGTGAGCGGGGACAGGTGGACAGCACAGATACGCAGTATTTT.

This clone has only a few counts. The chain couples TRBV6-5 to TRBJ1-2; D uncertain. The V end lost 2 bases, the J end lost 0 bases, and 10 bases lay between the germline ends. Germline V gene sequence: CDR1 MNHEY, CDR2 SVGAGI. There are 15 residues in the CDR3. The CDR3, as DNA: TGTGCCAGCAGTTACAGGGCCCTAGCTAACTATGGCTACACCTTC. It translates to CASSYRALANYGYTF.

CDR3 loop: CASSPPDRGSGELFF. CDR3 nucleotide sequence: TGTGCCAGCTCACCACCTGACAGGGGGTCCGGGGAGCTGTTTTTT. The chain employs TRBV18 and TRBJ2-2, with 9 positions matching TRBD1. Germline CDR1 reads KGHSH; CDR2 reads LQKENI. CDR3 length equals 15 residues. Trimming cost V 0 bases and J 6 bases; bases outside gene matches: 2.

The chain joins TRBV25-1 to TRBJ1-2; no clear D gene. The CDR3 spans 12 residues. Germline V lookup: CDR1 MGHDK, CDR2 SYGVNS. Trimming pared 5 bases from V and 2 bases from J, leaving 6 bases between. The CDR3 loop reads CASSTPNYGYTF. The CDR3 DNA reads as TGTGCCAGCAGTACCCCCAACTATGGCTACACCTTC.

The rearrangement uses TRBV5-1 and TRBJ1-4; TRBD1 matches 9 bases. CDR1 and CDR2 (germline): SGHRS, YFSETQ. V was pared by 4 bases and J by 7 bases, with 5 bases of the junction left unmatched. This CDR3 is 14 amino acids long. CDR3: CASSQGQGSEKLFF. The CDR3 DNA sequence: TGCGCCAGCAGCCAGGGACAGGGAAGTGAAAAACTGTTTTTT.

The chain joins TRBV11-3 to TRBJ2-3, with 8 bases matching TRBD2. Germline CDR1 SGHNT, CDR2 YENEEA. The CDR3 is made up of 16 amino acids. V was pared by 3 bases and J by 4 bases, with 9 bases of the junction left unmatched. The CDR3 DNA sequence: TGTGCCAGCAGCTTCATGCGGGAGGCGCGGGCAGATACGCAGTATTTT. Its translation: CASSFMREARADTQYF.

The CDR3 region is CASSPGTVYNEQFF. In DNA form, the CDR3 reads TGTGCCAGCAGTCCCGGGACAGTTTACAATGAGCAGTTCTTC. This sequence joins TRBV27 and TRBJ2-1, with TRBD1 matching 7 bases. This CDR3 spans 14 amino acids. Germline trimming cut 5 bases from V and 4 bases from J; bases unmatched to any gene: 5. Germline V gives CDR1 MNHEY, CDR2 SMNVEV (reference sequence).

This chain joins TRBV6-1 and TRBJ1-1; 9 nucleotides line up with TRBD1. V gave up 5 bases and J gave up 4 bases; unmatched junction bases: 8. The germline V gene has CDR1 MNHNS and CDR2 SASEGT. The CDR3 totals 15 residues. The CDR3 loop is CASSSPRTGVTEAFF. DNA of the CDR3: TGTGCCAGCAGTTCACCCCGGACAGGGGTCACTGAAGCTTTCTTT.

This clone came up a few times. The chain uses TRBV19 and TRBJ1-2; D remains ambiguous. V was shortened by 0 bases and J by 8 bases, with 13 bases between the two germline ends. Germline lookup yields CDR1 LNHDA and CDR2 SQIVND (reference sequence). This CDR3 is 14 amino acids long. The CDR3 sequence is CASSIEASRGGYTF. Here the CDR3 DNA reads TGTGCCAGTAGTATAGAAGCGTCCCGAGGGGGCTACACCTTC.

The CDR3 nucleotides read TGTGCCAGCTCACGGGCTAGCGGGTTCCAAGAGACCCAGTACTTC. Protein sequence: CASSRASGFQETQYF. This chain uses TRBV18 with TRBJ2-5; 8 bases are shared with TRBD2. The V gene end was trimmed by 4 bases and the J gene end by 1 base; junction bases not matched to a gene: 5. The germline V gene has CDR1 KGHSH and CDR2 LQKENI. This CDR3 has 15 amino acids.

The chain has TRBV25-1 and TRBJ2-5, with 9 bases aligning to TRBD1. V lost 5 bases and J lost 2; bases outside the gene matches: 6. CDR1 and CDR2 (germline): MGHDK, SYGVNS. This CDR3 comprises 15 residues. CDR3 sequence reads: CASSRLGQGQETQYF. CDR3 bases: TGTGCCAGCAGTAGACTAGGACAGGGGCAAGAGACCCAGTACTTC.

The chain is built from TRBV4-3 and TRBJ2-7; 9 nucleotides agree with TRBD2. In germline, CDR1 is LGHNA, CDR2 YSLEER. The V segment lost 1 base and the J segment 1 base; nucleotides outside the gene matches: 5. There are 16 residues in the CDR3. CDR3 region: CASSQVWAGGSYEQYF. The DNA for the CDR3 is TGCGCCAGCAGCCAAGTGTGGGCGGGAGGGTCCTACGAGCAGTACTTC.

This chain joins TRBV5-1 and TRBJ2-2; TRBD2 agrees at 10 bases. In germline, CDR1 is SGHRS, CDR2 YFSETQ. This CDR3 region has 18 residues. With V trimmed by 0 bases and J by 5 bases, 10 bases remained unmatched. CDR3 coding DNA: TGCGCCAGCAGCTTGGTATCCCAGCGGGAGGGCCCAACCGGGGAGCTGTTTTTT. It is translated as CASSLVSQREGPTGELFF.

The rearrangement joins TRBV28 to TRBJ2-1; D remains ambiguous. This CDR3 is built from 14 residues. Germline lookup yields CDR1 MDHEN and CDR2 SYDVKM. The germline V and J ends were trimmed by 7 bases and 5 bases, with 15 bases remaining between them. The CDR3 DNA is TGTGCCAGCACCGCTCGACCCACCAACAATGAGCAGTTCTTC. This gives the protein CASTARPTNNEQFF.

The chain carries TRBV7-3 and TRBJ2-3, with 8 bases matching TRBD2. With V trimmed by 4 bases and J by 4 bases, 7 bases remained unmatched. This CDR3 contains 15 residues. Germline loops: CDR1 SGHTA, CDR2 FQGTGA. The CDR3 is CASSYQSGSADTQYF. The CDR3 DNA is TGTGCCAGCAGCTATCAGAGCGGGAGCGCAGATACGCAGTATTTT.